One sample yielded the 8 T cell receptor beta chains listed below, sequenced in a study of T cell repertoires in cytomegalovirus infection. TCRdb recomputed calls from the reads with MiXCR, one row per CDR3 protein. The sample holds approximately 500,000 distinct CDR3 sequences, roughly a third seen once. These receptors' antigens are unknown. The sample was cultured PBMCs, taken from culture after CMV antigen stimulation. The receptors were sampled from a human donor in good health (CMV status not recorded). Some clones in this sample may be carry-over from other donors' samples.

This clonotype turned up a few times. This chain joins TRBV6-1 and TRBJ1-5; no definite D call. The CDR3 runs to 16 residues. From germline, CDR1 is MNHNS and CDR2 SASEGT. With 2 bases removed from V and 3 bases from J, the gap between germline ends came to 14 bases. The CDR3 nucleotides are TGTGCCAGCAGTGAATCTTACAGCCGCTTCAATCAGCCCCAGCATTTT. As protein: CASSESYSRFNQPQHF.

The gene calls are TRBV18 and TRBJ1-1; tentative D call: TRBD1 (5 bases). V was pared by 6 bases and J by 1 base, with 18 bases between. Germline V gives CDR1 KGHSH, CDR2 LQKENI. CDR3 length: 16 residues. The CDR3 here is CASSRGSGGGNTEAFF. The CDR3 DNA is TGTGCCAGCTCCCGCGGTTCCGGGGGTGGGAACACTGAAGCTTTCTTT.

This clonotype was detected many times. The V gene is TRBV7-2, the J gene TRBJ2-6; TRBD1 matches 8 bases. CDR1 and CDR2 from the germline V gene are SGHTA and FQGNSA. The V gene end was trimmed by 5 bases and the J gene end by 2 bases; junction bases not matched to a gene: 11. The length of the CDR3 is 18 residues. CDR3 loop: CASSRPMAGGAGANVLTF. For the CDR3, the DNA is TGTGCCAGCAGCAGACCGATGGCAGGGGGCGCTGGGGCCAACGTCCTGACTTTC.

This clonotype was observed a few times. V and J are TRBV4-3 and TRBJ2-2; D is unclear. V lost 1 base to trimming and J lost 3 bases, with 15 bases between them. The germline V gene has CDR1 LGHNA and CDR2 YSLEER. CDR3 length: 17 amino acids. The CDR3 coding sequence is TGCGCCAGCAGCCAAGCCCGCTTCCAGCAGTACACCGGGGAGCTGTTTTTT. It yields the protein CASSQARFQQYTGELFF.

This clonotype was counted ten times or more. The chain is built from TRBV7-2 and TRBJ1-1, with unresolved D. The ends were cut back, 8 bases at V and 3 bases at J, with 13 bases in the middle. This CDR3 has 13 residues. The V gene's germline CDR1 is SGHTA and CDR2 FQGNSA. The CDR3 reads CASGRIRYTEAFF. The CDR3 bases are TGTGCCAGCGGGAGGATCAGGTACACTGAAGCTTTCTTT.

J is TRBJ1-2 and V is TRBV29-1; possibly TRBD1 for D (5 bases). The length of the CDR3 is 12 residues. Trimming pared 7 bases from V and 6 bases from J, leaving 15 bases between. Germline V gene lookup returns CDR1 SQVTM and CDR2 ANQGSEA. CDR3 DNA: TGCAGCGGGATGGGGGAGGGAAATGGCTACACCTTC. It specifies CSGMGEGNGYTF.

The J gene is TRBJ2-1, the V gene TRBV29-1; D unresolved. Germline CDR1 and CDR2: SQVTM and ANQGSEA. Trimming pared 6 bases from V and 7 bases from J, leaving 10 bases between. This CDR3 has 11 amino acids. CDR3 sequence: CSVFSKNEQFF. The CDR3 DNA sequence: TGCAGCGTGTTTAGCAAGAATGAGCAGTTCTTC.

The chain joins TRBV11-3 to TRBJ2-3; 11 bases line up with TRBD2. The CDR3 totals 17 residues. From germline, CDR1 is SGHNT and CDR2 YENEEA. V was clipped by 4 bases and J by 2 bases; unmatched bases: 8. CDR3 in amino acids: CASSSPTLAGVTDTQYF. CDR3 nucleotide sequence: TGTGCCAGCAGCTCGCCCACACTAGCGGGGGTCACAGATACGCAGTATTTT.